This T cell receptor (beta chain) was found in a study of CD8 T cells in Susac syndrome. A quantity of roughly 0.5 to 1 ug RNA underwent reverse transcription using random hexamers. TCRdb re-derived calls from the immunoSEQ multiplex PCR reads in MiXCR, one entry per CDR3 protein. The data hold around 200,000 distinct CDR3 sequences, with roughly 96% observed a single time. Negative magnetic isolation gave CD8+ and CD4+ cells; FACS enriched CD8+ TEMRA. Looked up from germline, CDR1 is LGHDT and CDR2 is YNNKEL (reference sequence). Between the trimmed V and J ends, which lost 1 base and 4 bases, there was a span of 11 bases. This CDR3 is 15 amino acids long.

V and J are TRBV3-1 and TRBJ2-1; D unclear. Sequenced sample: CD4+ T cells from PBMCs. The sequence came from a human donor in good health. The CDR3 sequence: CASSQAPVLYNEQFF. The CDR3 DNA reads as TGTGCCAGCAGCCAAGCCCCGGTGTTGTACAATGAGCAGTTCTTC.